These 17 T cell receptor beta chains came from one sample sequenced in a study of blood T cell repertoires in COVID-19. Some clones are missing from TCRdb's copy, which holds only in-frame ones; the method was immunoSEQ multiplex PCR. The top ten hold about 8.9% of the sample, which has about 150,000 clones, more than 65% seen once. Input material: peripheral blood. Source of these receptors: a woman between 50 and 59 years old with acute or convalescent COVID-19.

The rearrangement links TRBV28 to TRBJ2-5; tentative D call: TRBD1 (5 bases). The CDR3 contains 14 residues. Germline values: CDR1 MDHEN, CDR2 SYDVKM. V gave up 5 bases and J gave up 1 base, with 11 bases separating them. The CDR3 DNA sequence: TGTGCCAGCAGTACCTACAGGACCCAAGAGACCCAGTACTTC. Translated: CASSTYRTQETQYF.

The chain has TRBV10-3 and TRBJ2-7, with 8 bases fitting TRBD2. The germline V gene encodes CDR1 ENHRY and CDR2 SYGVKD. The CDR3 is made up of 13 amino acids. The J segment lost 7 bases and the V segment lost 2 bases, leaving 4 bases of the junction unmatched. DNA of the CDR3: TGTGCCATCAGTGAGGCGGGGGGAGGGGAGCAGTACTTC. Translated: CAISEAGGGEQYF.

The chain has TRBV30 and TRBJ2-1; TRBD1 agrees at 12 bases. The CDR3 length is 14 residues. From germline, CDR1 is GTSNPN and CDR2 SVGIG (reference sequence). J lost 6 bases, V lost 2 bases, and 2 bases had no gene match. DNA for the CDR3: TGTGCCTGGAGTTTGGGACAGGGGGCCAATGAGCAGTTCTTC. This sequence encodes CAWSLGQGANEQFF.

The V call is TRBV27, the J call TRBJ2-4, with a possible D match to TRBD1 (5 bases). The CDR3 runs 15 residues. Germline V gene data show CDR1 as MNHEY and CDR2 as SMNVEV (reference sequence). Between the trimmed V and J ends, which lost 7 bases and 2 bases, there was a span of 15 bases. DNA for the CDR3: TGTGCCAGCAAATACAGCCCAGGGACCAAAAACATTCAGTACTTC. Encoded protein: CASKYSPGTKNIQYF.

V and J are TRBV6-1 and TRBJ1-2; no clear D. Germline CDR1 MNHNS, CDR2 SASEGT. The CDR3 is 15 amino acids. The ends were cut back, 3 bases at V and 2 bases at J, with 13 bases in the middle. In nucleotides, the CDR3 is TGTGCCAGCAGTGATGACTTCAAGAGGAACTATGGCTACACCTTC. Translated: CASSDDFKRNYGYTF.

The rearrangement links TRBV6-5 to TRBJ2-1, with TRBD1 as a possible D gene (6 bases). This CDR3 is built from 15 residues. Looked up from germline, CDR1 is MNHEY and CDR2 is SVGAGI. V was shortened by 6 bases and J by 4 bases, with 16 bases between the two germline ends. The CDR3 DNA is TGTGCCAGCAGAAAAATAGACAGGACGTACAATGAGCAGTTCTTC. Encoded protein: CASRKIDRTYNEQFF.

This chain links TRBV27 with TRBJ1-2; TRBD1 matches 8 bases. V gave up 4 bases and J gave up 7 bases; unmatched junction bases: 8. There are 14 residues in the CDR3. Germline lookup yields CDR1 MNHEY and CDR2 SMNVEV (reference sequence). The CDR3 sequence is CASSSTGTGGGYTF. Here the CDR3 DNA reads TGTGCCAGCAGTTCAACGGGAACAGGGGGTGGCTACACCTTC.

This clone was detected only a few times. The DNA for the CDR3 is TGTGCCAGCAGACCCGGGACAAACGTAGAGACCCAGTACTTC. Its protein is CASRPGTNVETQYF. The rearrangement uses TRBV2 and TRBJ2-5; possibly TRBD1 for D (6 bases). V was pared by 6 bases and J by 4 bases, with 15 bases between. This CDR3 comprises 14 residues. Germline lookup yields CDR1 SNHLY and CDR2 FYNNEI. Complete variable domain (other parts from reference TRBV2 and TRBJ2-5): EPEVTQTPSHQVTQMGQEVILRCVPISNHLYFYWYRQILGQKVEFLVSFYNNEISEKSEIFDDQFSVERPDGSNFTLKIRSTKLEDSAMYFCASRPGTNVETQYFGPGTRLLVL.

There are a few counts of this clone. The genes are TRBV24-1 and TRBJ2-1; maybe TRBD1 (6 bases). Trimming shortened V by 7 bases and J by 8 bases, and 11 bases separated the two germline ends. The CDR3 is 12 residues long. CDR1 and CDR2 from the germline V gene are KGHDR and SFDVKD. CDR3 sequence reads: CATSTTGYEQFF. The CDR3 DNA is TGTGCCACCAGCACGACAGGTTATGAGCAGTTCTTC.

The chain has TRBV28 and TRBJ2-3; D is undetermined. With 7 bases removed from V and 3 bases from J, the gap between germline ends came to 14 bases. Germline assignment: CDR1 MDHEN and CDR2 SYDVKM. This CDR3 comprises 14 residues. CDR3 region: CASTTVGTTDTQYF. For the CDR3, the DNA is TGTGCCAGCACTACAGTCGGTACTACAGATACGCAGTATTTT.

This rearrangement joins TRBV10-3 to TRBJ2-1; D unresolved. V lost 3 bases, J lost 8 bases, and 14 bases lay in between. The CDR3 runs 14 residues. Germline loops: CDR1 ENHRY, CDR2 SYGVKD. CDR3 in DNA: TGTGCCATCAGTGAAGTCTCCCAAGAGGATGAGCAGTTCTTC. It is translated as CAISEVSQEDEQFF.

The CDR3 DNA follows: TGTGCCAGCAGTGAGGGGGACAGGTACAATGAGCAGTTCTTC. The encoded protein is CASSEGDRYNEQFF. The chain is built from TRBV6-1 and TRBJ2-1; 8 nucleotides line up with TRBD1. CDR3 length: 14 amino acids. The germline gives CDR1 MNHNS, CDR2 SASEGT. The V gene end was trimmed by 3 bases and the J gene end by 4 bases; junction bases not matched to a gene: 2.

The chain combines TRBV4-3 with TRBJ1-1, with D unclear. The germline V and J ends were trimmed by 3 bases and 1 base, with 12 bases remaining between them. Looked up from germline, CDR1 is LGHNA and CDR2 is YSLEER. The CDR3 runs 15 residues. The chain's CDR3 is CASSHEPRGNTEAFF. The CDR3 region has the DNA TGCGCCAGCAGCCACGAGCCTCGGGGGAACACTGAAGCTTTCTTT.

This clone was seen only a few times. The gene calls are TRBV2 and TRBJ1-1; 10 nucleotides match TRBD1. The length of the CDR3 is 15 residues. Per the germline V gene, CDR1 is SNHLY and CDR2 is FYNNEI. V shed 5 bases and J 4 bases; nucleotides not matched to a gene: 7. CDR3 amino acids: CASSITTGGGTEAFF. DNA for the CDR3: TGTGCCAGCAGTATTACGACAGGGGGCGGCACTGAAGCTTTCTTT.

The J gene is TRBJ2-5, the V gene TRBV7-9; the D is unclear. Trimming pared 3 bases from V and 1 base from J, leaving 6 bases between. This CDR3 spans 13 amino acids. Germline assignment: CDR1 SEHNR and CDR2 FQNEAQ (reference sequence). The CDR3 protein is CASSFIPQETQYF. The CDR3 nucleotides read TGTGCCAGCAGCTTTATTCCCCAAGAGACCCAGTACTTC. Drawing the rest from reference TRBV7-9 and TRBJ2-5, the complete variable domain is DTGVSQNPRHKITKRGQNVTFRCDPISEHNRLYWYRQTLGQGPEFLTYFQNEAQLEKSRLLSDRFSAERPKGSFSTLEIQRTEQGDSAMYLCASSFIPQETQYFGPGTRLLVL.

The V call is TRBV29-1, the J call TRBJ1-2; 7 nucleotides match TRBD1. The CDR3 is made up of 17 amino acids. Germline V gene lookup returns CDR1 SQVTM and CDR2 ANQGSEA. The trim removed 2 bases at V and 2 bases at J, leaving 14 bases unmatched. The CDR3 protein is CSVEPRIQGTLNYGYTF. CDR3 bases: TGCAGCGTTGAACCCCGTATACAGGGGACTTTAAACTATGGCTACACCTTC.

This chain joins TRBV11-1 and TRBJ2-1, with 8 bases lining up with TRBD2. The CDR3 consists of 15 residues. CDR1 is SGHAT and CDR2 is FQDESV in the germline V gene (reference sequence). The junction had 7 bases not matched to a gene; V was cut back by 7 bases and J by 2 bases. The DNA of the CDR3 is TGTGCCAGCACCCCCGGGGGGGGCGCCTACAATGAGCAGTTCTTC. It specifies CASTPGGGAYNEQFF.